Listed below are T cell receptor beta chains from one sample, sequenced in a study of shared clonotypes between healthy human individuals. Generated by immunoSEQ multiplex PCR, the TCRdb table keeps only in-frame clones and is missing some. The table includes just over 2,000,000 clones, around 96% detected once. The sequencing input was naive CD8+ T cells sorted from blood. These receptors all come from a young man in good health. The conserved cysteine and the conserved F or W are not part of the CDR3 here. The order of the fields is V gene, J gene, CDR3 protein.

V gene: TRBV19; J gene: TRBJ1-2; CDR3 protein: ASSIDSRDRNYGYT
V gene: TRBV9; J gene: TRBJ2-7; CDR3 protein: ASSVDGGLSYEQY
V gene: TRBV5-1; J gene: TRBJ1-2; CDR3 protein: ASSSGTGPPGDYT
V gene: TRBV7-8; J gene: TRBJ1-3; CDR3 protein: ASSPIYGIGSQPGNTIY
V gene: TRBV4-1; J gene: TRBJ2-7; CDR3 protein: ASSQVPGAYEQY
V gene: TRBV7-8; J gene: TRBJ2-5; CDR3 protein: ASSLGGSGQETQY
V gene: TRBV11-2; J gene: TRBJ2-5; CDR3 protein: ASSFPPRLPETQY
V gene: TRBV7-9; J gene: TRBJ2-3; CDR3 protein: ASSLERGSTDTQY
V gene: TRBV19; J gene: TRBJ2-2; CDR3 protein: ASSIGTVAGELF
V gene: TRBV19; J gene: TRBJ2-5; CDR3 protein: ASSEGDREETQY
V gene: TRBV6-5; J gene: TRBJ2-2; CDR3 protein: ASSPRNTGELF
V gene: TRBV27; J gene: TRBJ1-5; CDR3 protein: ASSLSQGANQPQH
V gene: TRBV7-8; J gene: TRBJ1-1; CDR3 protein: ASNPTGMNTEAF
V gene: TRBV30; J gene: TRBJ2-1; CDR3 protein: AWSVSGGLYNEQF
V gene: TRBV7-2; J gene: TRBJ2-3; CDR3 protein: ATTLGGPTDTQY
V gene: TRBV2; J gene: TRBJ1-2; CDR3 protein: ASSASGRDYGYT
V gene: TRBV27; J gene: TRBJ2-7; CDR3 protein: ASSVGQGYEQY
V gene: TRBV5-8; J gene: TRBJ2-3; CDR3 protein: ASDPGILDTDTQY
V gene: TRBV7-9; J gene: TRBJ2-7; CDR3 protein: ASSLVDSYEQY
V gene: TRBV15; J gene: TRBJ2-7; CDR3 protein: ATSSRETMYEQY
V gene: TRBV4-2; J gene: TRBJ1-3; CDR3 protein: ASSQDEGQGAKGNTIY
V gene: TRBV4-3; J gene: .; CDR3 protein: ASSQEVGGTYEQY
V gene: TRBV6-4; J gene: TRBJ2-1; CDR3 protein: ASSEPPGPRPYNEQF
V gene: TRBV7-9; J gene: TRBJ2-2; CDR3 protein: ASSLEGIRAGELF
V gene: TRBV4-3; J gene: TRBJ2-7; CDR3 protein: ASSPETSAGTYEQY
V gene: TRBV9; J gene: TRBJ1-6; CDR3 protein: ASSPDTNSPLH
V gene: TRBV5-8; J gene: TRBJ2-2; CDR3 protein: ASSLVANTGELF
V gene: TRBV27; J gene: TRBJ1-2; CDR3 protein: ASSGDNGLGYT
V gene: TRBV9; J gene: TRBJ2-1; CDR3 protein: ASSVGGPSINEQF
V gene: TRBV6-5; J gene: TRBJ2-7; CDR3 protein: ASSYGAGTYEQY
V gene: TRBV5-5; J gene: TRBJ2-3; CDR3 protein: ASSLSWAVTDTQY
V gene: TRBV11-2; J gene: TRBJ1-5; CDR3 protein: ASSSGTGVIGPQH
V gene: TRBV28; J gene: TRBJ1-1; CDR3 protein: ASSLDSREAF
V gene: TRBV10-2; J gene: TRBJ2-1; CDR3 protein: ASSEAESNEQF
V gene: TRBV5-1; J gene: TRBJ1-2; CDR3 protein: ASSLGAVSSYGYT
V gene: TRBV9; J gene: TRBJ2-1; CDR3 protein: ASSDSGRQF
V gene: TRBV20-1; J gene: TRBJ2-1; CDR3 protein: SAPLEF
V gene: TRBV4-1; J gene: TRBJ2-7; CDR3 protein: ASSPSSAPQSSYEQY
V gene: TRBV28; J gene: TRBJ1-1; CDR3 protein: ASSQREMPAF
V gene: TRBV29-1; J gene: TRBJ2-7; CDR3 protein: SVEDRGISYEQY